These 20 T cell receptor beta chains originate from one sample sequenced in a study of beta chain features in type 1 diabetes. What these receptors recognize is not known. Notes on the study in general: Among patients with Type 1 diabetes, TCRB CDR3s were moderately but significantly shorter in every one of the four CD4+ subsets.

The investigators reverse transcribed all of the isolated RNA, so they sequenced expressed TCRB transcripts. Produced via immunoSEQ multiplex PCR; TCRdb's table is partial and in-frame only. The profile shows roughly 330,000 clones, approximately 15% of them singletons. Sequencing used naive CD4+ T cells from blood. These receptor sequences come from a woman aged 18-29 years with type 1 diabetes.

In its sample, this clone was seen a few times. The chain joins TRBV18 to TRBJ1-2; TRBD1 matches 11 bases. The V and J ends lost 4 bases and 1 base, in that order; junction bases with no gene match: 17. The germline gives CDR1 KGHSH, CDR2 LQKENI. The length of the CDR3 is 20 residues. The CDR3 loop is CASSLSLAGQGARINYGYTF. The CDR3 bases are TGTGCCAGCTCACTCAGCTTGGCAGGACAGGGGGCCCGGATTAACTATGGCTACACCTTC.

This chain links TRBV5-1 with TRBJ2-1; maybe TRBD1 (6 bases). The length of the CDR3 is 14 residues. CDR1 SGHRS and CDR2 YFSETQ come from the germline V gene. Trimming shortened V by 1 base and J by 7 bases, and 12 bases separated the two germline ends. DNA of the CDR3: TGCGCCAGCAGCTTGCTACAACAGGGAAATGAGCAGTTCTTC. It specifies CASSLLQQGNEQFF. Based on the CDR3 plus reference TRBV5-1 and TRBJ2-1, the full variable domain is KAGVTQTPRYLIKTRGQQVTLSCSPISGHRSVSWYQQTPGQGLQFLFEYFSETQRNKGNFPGRFSGRQFSNSRSEMNVSTLELGDSALYLCASSLLQQGNEQFFGPGTRLTVL.

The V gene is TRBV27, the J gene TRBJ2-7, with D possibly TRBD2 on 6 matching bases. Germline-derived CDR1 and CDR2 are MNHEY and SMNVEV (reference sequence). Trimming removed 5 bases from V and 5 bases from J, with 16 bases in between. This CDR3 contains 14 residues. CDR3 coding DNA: TGTGCCAGCAGTAAGTGGGACTTTGGGGACGAGCAGTACTTC. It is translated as CASSKWDFGDEQYF.

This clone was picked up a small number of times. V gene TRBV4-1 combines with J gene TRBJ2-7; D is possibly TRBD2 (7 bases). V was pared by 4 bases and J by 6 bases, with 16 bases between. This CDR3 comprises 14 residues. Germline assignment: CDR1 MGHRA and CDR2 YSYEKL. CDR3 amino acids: CASSRVGGRGEQYV. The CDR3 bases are TGCGCCAGCAGCCGAGTGGGGGGGCGAGGCGAGCAGTACGTC.

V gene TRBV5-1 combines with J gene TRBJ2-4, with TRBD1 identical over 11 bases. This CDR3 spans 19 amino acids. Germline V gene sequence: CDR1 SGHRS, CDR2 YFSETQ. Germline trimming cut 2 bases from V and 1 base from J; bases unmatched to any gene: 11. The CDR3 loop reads CASSFRTGGTVPAKNIQYF. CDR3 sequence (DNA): TGCGCCAGCAGCTTTCGGACAGGGGGCACCGTCCCCGCCAAAAACATTCAGTACTTC. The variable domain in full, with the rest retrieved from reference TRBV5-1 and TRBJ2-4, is KAGVTQTPRYLIKTRGQQVTLSCSPISGHRSVSWYQQTPGQGLQFLFEYFSETQRNKGNFPGRFSGRQFSNSRSEMNVSTLELGDSALYLCASSFRTGGTVPAKNIQYFGAGTRLSVL.

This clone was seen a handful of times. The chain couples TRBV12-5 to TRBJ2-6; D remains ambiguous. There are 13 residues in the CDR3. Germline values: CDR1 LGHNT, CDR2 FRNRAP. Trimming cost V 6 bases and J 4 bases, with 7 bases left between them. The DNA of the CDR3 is TGTGCTAGTGGACGGTCCGGGGCCAACGTCCTGACTTTC. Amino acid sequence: CASGRSGANVLTF.

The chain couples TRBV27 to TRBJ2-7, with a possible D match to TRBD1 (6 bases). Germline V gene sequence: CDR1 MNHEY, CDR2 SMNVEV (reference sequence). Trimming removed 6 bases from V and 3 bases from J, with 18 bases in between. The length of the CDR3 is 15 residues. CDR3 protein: CASSRTVGLSYEQYF. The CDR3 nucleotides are TGTGCCAGCAGCAGGACAGTGGGCCTAAGCTACGAGCAGTACTTC.

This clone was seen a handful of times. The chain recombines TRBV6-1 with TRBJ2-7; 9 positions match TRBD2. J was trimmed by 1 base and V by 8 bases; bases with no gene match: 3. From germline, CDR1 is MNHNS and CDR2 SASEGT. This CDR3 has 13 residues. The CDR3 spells CASGLARSYEQYF. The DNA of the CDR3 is TGTGCCAGCGGACTAGCGAGGTCCTACGAGCAGTACTTC.

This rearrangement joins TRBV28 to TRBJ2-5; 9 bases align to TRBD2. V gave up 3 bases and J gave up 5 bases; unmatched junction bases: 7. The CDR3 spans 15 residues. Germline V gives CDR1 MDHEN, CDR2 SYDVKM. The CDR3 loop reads CASSFSAGGVETQYF. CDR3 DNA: TGTGCCAGCAGTTTCTCGGCGGGAGGGGTCGAGACCCAGTACTTC.

CDR3 protein: CASSLTISGKADTQYF. CDR3 bases: TGTGCCAGCAGCCTAACAATATCGGGAAAGGCAGATACGCAGTATTTT. The V gene is TRBV4-2, the J gene TRBJ2-3; D may be TRBD2 (5 bases). CDR3 length: 16 residues. The germline V gene has CDR1 LGHNA and CDR2 YNFKEQ. V was clipped by 4 bases and J by 4 bases, with 18 bases between them.

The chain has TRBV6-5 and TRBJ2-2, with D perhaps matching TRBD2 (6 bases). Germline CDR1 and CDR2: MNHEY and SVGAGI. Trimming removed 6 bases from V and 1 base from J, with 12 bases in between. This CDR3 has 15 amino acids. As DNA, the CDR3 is TGTGCCAGCAGGATTATGCGGGGGAACACCGGGGAGCTGTTTTTT. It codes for CASRIMRGNTGELFF.

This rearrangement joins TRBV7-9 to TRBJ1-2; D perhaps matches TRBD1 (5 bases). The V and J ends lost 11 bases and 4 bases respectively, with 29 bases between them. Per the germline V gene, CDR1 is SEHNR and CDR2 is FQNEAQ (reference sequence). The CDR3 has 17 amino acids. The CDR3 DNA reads TGTGCCTGGCCACAGGCTTCTTCCCCGGGTAGCTTCTATGGCTACACCTTC. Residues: CAWPQASSPGSFYGYTF.

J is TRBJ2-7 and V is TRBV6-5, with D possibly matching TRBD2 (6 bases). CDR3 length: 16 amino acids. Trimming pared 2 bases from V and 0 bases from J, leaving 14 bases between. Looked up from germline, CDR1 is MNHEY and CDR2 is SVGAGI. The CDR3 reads CASSYTASASSYEQYF. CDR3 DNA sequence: TGTGCCAGCAGTTACACCGCTAGCGCGTCCTCCTACGAGCAGTACTTC.

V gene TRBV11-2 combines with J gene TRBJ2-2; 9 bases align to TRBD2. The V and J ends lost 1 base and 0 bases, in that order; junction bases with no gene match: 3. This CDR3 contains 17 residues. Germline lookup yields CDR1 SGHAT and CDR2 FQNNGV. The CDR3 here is CASSLGLAGPNTGELFF. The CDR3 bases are TGTGCCAGCAGCTTAGGGCTAGCGGGACCGAACACCGGGGAGCTGTTTTTT. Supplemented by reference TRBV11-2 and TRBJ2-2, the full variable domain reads EAGVAQSPRYKIIEKRQSVAFWCNPISGHATLYWYQQILGQGPKLLIQFQNNGVVDDSQLPKDRFSAERLKGVDSTLKIQPAKLEDSAVYLCASSLGLAGPNTGELFFGEGSRLTVL.

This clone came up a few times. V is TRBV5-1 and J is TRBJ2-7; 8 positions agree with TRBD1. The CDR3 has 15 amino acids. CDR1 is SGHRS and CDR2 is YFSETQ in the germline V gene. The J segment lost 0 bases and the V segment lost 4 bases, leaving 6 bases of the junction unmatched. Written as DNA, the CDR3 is TGCGCCAGCAGCCCAGGGACAGGCGTCTCCTACGAGCAGTACTTC. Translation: CASSPGTGVSYEQYF.

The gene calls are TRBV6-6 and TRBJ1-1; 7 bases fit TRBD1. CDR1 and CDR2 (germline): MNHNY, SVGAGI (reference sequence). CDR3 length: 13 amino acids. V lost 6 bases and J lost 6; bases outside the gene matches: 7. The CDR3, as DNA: TGTGCCAGCAGCCGACAGGGCGGGGCTGAAGCTTTCTTT. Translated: CASSRQGGAEAFF.

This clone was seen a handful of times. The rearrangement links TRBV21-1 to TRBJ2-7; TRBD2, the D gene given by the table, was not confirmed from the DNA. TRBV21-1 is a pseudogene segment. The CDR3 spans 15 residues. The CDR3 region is CASSKRLAEPYEQYF. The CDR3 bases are TGTGCCAGCAGCAAACGATTAGCGGAGCCCTACGAGCAGTACTTC.

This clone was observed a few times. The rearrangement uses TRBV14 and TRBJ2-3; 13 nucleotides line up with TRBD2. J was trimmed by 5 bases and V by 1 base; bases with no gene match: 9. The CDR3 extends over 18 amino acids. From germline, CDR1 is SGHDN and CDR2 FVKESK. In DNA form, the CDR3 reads TGTGCCAGCAGCCAAGGGGGCGCAAGACTAGCGGGAGGAGATACGCAGTATTTT. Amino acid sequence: CASSQGGARLAGGDTQYF.

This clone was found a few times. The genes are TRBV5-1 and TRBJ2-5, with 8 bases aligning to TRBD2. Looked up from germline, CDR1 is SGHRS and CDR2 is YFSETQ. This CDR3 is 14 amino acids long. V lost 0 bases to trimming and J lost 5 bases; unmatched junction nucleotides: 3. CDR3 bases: TGCGCCAGCAGCTTGGGGACTAGCCGGGAGACCCAGTACTTC. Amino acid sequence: CASSLGTSRETQYF.

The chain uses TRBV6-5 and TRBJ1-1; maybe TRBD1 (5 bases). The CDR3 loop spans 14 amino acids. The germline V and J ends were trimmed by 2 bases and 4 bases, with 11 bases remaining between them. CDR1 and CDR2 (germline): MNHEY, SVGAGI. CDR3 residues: CASSYPGGGTEAFF. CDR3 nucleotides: TGTGCCAGCAGTTACCCGGGGGGGGGCACTGAAGCTTTCTTT.